Following are 32 T cell receptor beta chains from one sample sequenced in a study of CD8 T cells in Susac syndrome. A quantity of about 0.5 to 1 ug RNA underwent reverse transcription using random hexamers. TCRdb re-derived calls from the immunoSEQ multiplex PCR reads in MiXCR, one entry per CDR3 protein. The sample has tens of thousands of distinct CDR3 sequences, roughly 95% seen once; the top ten hold 0.11%. The sequenced sample consisted of CD4+ T cells from PBMCs. The receptors were gathered from a human donor with multiple sclerosis.

The chain employs TRBV3-1 and TRBJ1-5; D gene unclear. V lost 4 bases and J 9 bases, leaving 13 bases between the germline ends. CDR1 and CDR2 (germline): LGHDT, YNNKEL (reference sequence). The CDR3 is made up of 13 amino acids. The DNA of the CDR3 is TGTGCCAGCAGCCCACGAGAATCAGGGCCCCAGCATTTT. Translating it yields CASSPRESGPQHF.

V usage is TRBV12-3 or TRBV12-4 and J usage is TRBJ1-5, with D tentatively TRBD1 (5 bases). CDR3 size: 14 residues. Trimming left V 6 bases short and J 5 bases short, with 14 bases between. DNA of the CDR3: TGTGCCAGCAGCCGACTCAGGGAGGATCAGCCCCAGCATTTT. Residues: CASSRLREDQPQHF.

The chain is built from TRBV30 and TRBJ1-2, with D hard to call. From germline, CDR1 is GTSNPN and CDR2 SVGIG (reference sequence). V was clipped by 4 bases and J by 10 bases, with 16 bases between them. The CDR3 extends over 12 amino acids. The CDR3 here is CAWNSDSGVYTF. DNA for the CDR3: TGTGCCTGGAACTCCGACTCTGGCGTCTACACCTTC.

This chain connects TRBV7-2 to TRBJ2-3; 10 bases fit TRBD2. Germline V CDR1 and CDR2: SGHTA, FQGNSA. CDR3 size: 16 residues. V lost 3 bases to trimming and J lost 5 bases; unmatched junction nucleotides: 8. DNA for the CDR3: TGTGCCAGCAGCTTCAGCGGGGGGGCCAGAGGAGATACGCAGTATTTT. This codes for CASSFSGGARGDTQYF.

CDR3 in DNA: TGTGCCAGCAGTTTCAGCGGGGGGTCCGGGGCCAACGTCCTGACTTTC. This translates into CASSFSGGSGANVLTF. The V gene is TRBV6-5, the J gene TRBJ2-6, with 9 bases that match TRBD2. The CDR3 length is 16 residues. Trimming at V came to 4 bases and at J to 4 bases, leaving 5 bases not matched to a gene. CDR1 is MNHEY, CDR2 SVGAGI, per germline.

The chain joins TRBV6-6 to TRBJ1-5; D call uncertain. Per the germline V gene, CDR1 is MNHNY and CDR2 is SVGAGI (reference sequence). This CDR3 is 12 amino acids long. V was clipped by 7 bases and J by 5 bases, with 9 bases between them. CDR3 DNA: TGTGCCAGCAATGACCCAGATCAGCCCCAGCATTTT. Its translation is CASNDPDQPQHF.

The chain employs TRBV2 and TRBJ1-6; no reliable D call. Germline V gene lookup returns CDR1 SNHLY and CDR2 FYNNEI. Trimming stripped 8 bases from V and 9 bases from J, with 14 bases between. The CDR3 length is 13 residues. The CDR3 nucleotides are TGTGCCAGCTGGGTTTTCGAGAGTTCACCCCTCCACTTT. The encoded protein is CASWVFESSPLHF.

The rearrangement uses TRBV12-3 or TRBV12-4 and TRBJ1-5; 7 bases agree with TRBD1. V lost 6 bases, J lost 4 bases, and 6 bases stayed unmatched. The CDR3 runs 14 residues. CDR3 in DNA: TGTGCCAGCAGCCTGACAGGGACAAATCAGCCCCAGCATTTT. Protein sequence: CASSLTGTNQPQHF.

The chain links TRBV3-1 to TRBJ2-7, with 9 bases identical to TRBD1. Trimming cost V 6 bases and J 6 bases; bases outside gene matches: 9. This CDR3 is 14 amino acids long. Germline CDR1 is LGHDT and CDR2 is YNNKEL (reference sequence). The CDR3 sequence: CASSSGTGIGEQYF. The DNA of the CDR3 is TGTGCCAGCAGTTCCGGGACAGGGATTGGCGAGCAGTACTTC.

V gene TRBV12-3 or TRBV12-4 combines with J gene TRBJ1-6; 9 bases are shared with TRBD1. Trimming cost V 5 bases and J 6 bases; bases outside gene matches: 2. The CDR3 sequence is 14 residues long. The CDR3 loop is CASSRGQGNSPLHF. The CDR3 DNA reads TGTGCCAGCAGTCGGGGACAGGGTAATTCACCCCTCCACTTT.

V and J are TRBV7-2 and TRBJ2-3; D possibly corresponds to TRBD2 (6 bases). The germline V gene encodes CDR1 SGHTA and CDR2 FQGNSA. The CDR3 spans 15 residues. V lost 3 bases and J 2 bases, leaving 12 bases between the germline ends. The CDR3 spells CASSFAGLHTDTQYF. As DNA, the CDR3 is TGTGCCAGCAGCTTCGCGGGACTCCACACAGATACGCAGTATTTT.

The V call is TRBV4-1, the J call TRBJ1-2; 7 bases map to TRBD1. Germline V CDR1 and CDR2: MGHRA, YSYEKL. V shed 1 base and J 8 bases; nucleotides not matched to a gene: 10. CDR3 length: 15 residues. The CDR3 coding sequence is TGCGCCAGCAGCCAAGGACAGGGTAGCATAGGGGGCTACACCTTC. Translation gives CASSQGQGSIGGYTF.

The J gene is TRBJ2-1, the V gene TRBV20-1; 8 bases fit TRBD2. The germline V gene encodes CDR1 DFQATT and CDR2 SNEGSKA (reference sequence). The CDR3 extends over 14 amino acids. The CDR3 nucleotides read TGCAGCGGCGAGACATCCGGGAGGGACAATGAGCAGTTCTTC. This gives the protein CSGETSGRDNEQFF.

The chain combines TRBV12-3 or TRBV12-4 with TRBJ2-1; D unclear. V lost 5 bases and J lost 5, with 10 bases in between. There are 13 residues in the CDR3. Written as DNA, the CDR3 is TGTGCCAGCAGTCTTTGGGCGGACAATGAGCAGTTCTTC. The encoded protein is CASSLWADNEQFF.

V usage is TRBV9 and J usage is TRBJ2-1; perhaps TRBD1 as D (6 bases). The CDR3 contains 12 residues. CDR1 SGDLS and CDR2 YYNGEE come from the germline V gene. Trimming removed 4 bases at V and 9 bases at J, with 11 bases between. The CDR3 DNA is TGTGCCAGCAGCCTGGACAGAAGTGAGCAGTTCTTC. The encoded protein is CASSLDRSEQFF.

The J gene is TRBJ1-5, the V gene TRBV2, with D tentatively TRBD1 (5 bases). The length of the CDR3 is 13 residues. Looked up from germline, CDR1 is SNHLY and CDR2 is FYNNEI. Trimming removed 5 bases at V and 4 bases at J, with 9 bases between. The CDR3 nucleotides read TGTGCCAGCAGTCCGGGGCCTAATCAGCCCCAGCATTTT. Its protein product is CASSPGPNQPQHF.

The chain combines TRBV3-1 with TRBJ1-2, with D maybe TRBD1 (5 bases). The CDR3 runs 17 residues. Germline V CDR1 and CDR2: LGHDT, YNNKEL (reference sequence). V lost 0 bases and J 1 base, leaving 15 bases between the germline ends. The CDR3 protein is CASSQDLGQGLNYGYTF. The CDR3 bases are TGTGCCAGCAGCCAAGATTTAGGTCAGGGCCTTAACTATGGCTACACCTTC. Using reference TRBV3-1 and TRBJ1-2 for the parts outside the CDR3, the full variable domain is DTAVSQTPKYLVTQMGNDKSIKCEQNLGHDTMYWYKQDSKKFLKIMFSYNNKELIINETVPNRFSPKSPDKAHLNLHINSLELGDSAVYFCASSQDLGQGLNYGYTFGSGTRLTVV.

The chain employs TRBV28 and TRBJ2-2, with TRBD1 matching 7 bases. With 6 bases clipped from V and 2 bases from J, the junction kept 3 bases outside the gene matches. Germline V gene lookup returns CDR1 MDHEN and CDR2 SYDVKM. This CDR3 is 14 amino acids long. This CDR3 reads CASRGTANTGELFF. The CDR3 DNA follows: TGTGCCAGCAGGGGGACAGCCAACACCGGGGAGCTGTTTTTT. Filled out from reference TRBV28 and TRBJ2-2, the complete variable domain reads DVKVTQSSRYLVKRTGEKVFLECVQDMDHENMFWYRQDPGLGLRLIYFSYDVKMKEKGDIPEGYSVSREKKERFSLILESASTNQTSMYLCASRGTANTGELFFGEGSRLTVL.

J is TRBJ2-3 and V is TRBV7-2; no firm D call. Germline V CDR1 and CDR2: SGHTA, FQGNSA. This CDR3 spans 17 amino acids. V dropped 0 bases and J dropped 2 bases, with 15 bases sitting between them. The CDR3 region has the DNA TGTGCCAGCAGCTTAGCCCCTCTGGGCCCCTCCACAGATACGCAGTATTTT. This codes for CASSLAPLGPSTDTQYF. Based on the CDR3 plus reference TRBV7-2 and TRBJ2-3, the full variable domain is GAGVSQSPSNKVTEKGKDVELRCDPISGHTALYWYRQSLGQGLEFLIYFQGNSAPDKSGLPSDRFSAERTGGSVSTLTIQRTQQEDSAVYLCASSLAPLGPSTDTQYFGPGTRLTVL.

V is TRBV7-9 and J is TRBJ2-5; 7 bases match TRBD1. This CDR3 is 14 amino acids long. The V gene's germline CDR1 is SEHNR and CDR2 FQNEAQ (reference sequence). V lost 3 bases to trimming and J lost 1 base; unmatched junction nucleotides: 2. CDR3 amino acids: CASSFGQVQETQYF. The CDR3 region has the DNA TGTGCCAGCAGCTTTGGACAGGTCCAAGAGACCCAGTACTTC.

V usage is TRBV20-1 and J usage is TRBJ1-1, with D possibly matching TRBD1 (5 bases). Trimming took off 6 bases at V and 5 bases at J, with 16 bases between the two ends. This CDR3 is 13 amino acids long. CDR1 is DFQATT, CDR2 SNEGSKA, per germline (reference sequence). CDR3 loop: CSAGSPQGTEAFF. CDR3 DNA sequence: TGCAGTGCCGGATCACCCCAGGGTACTGAAGCTTTCTTT.

J is TRBJ2-2 and V is TRBV15; 9 bases map to TRBD1. The trim removed 0 bases at V and 4 bases at J, leaving 6 bases unmatched. Germline CDR1 and CDR2: LNHNV and YYDKDF (reference sequence). The CDR3 loop spans 17 amino acids. DNA of the CDR3: TGTGCCACCAGCAGAGATCCCGACAGGGGGGGCACCGGGGAGCTGTTTTTT. Translated, it gives CATSRDPDRGGTGELFF.

The sample holds one count of this clonotype. V usage is TRBV2 and J usage is TRBJ1-6, with a weak D call TRBD1 (5 bases). V dropped 0 bases and J dropped 4 bases, with 7 bases sitting between them. Germline assignment: CDR1 SNHLY and CDR2 FYNNEI. The CDR3 is 15 residues long. The CDR3 sequence: CASSEARAYNSPLHF. CDR3 nucleotides: TGTGCCAGCAGTGAAGCCAGGGCGTATAATTCACCCCTCCACTTT.

The chain uses TRBV30 and TRBJ2-7, with 10 bases aligning to TRBD1. There are 16 residues in the CDR3. From germline, CDR1 is GTSNPN and CDR2 SVGIG (reference sequence). V lost 7 bases, J lost 3 bases, and 15 bases stayed unmatched. The CDR3 region is CAYRPGTGDPDYEQYF. CDR3 sequence (DNA): TGTGCCTATCGCCCTGGGACAGGGGACCCGGACTACGAGCAGTACTTC.

The chain employs TRBV15 and TRBJ2-5; TRBD2 matches at 9 bases. The ends lost 4 bases at V and 5 bases at J; junction bases unmatched: 11. The CDR3 loop spans 16 amino acids. The germline V gene encodes CDR1 LNHNV and CDR2 YYDKDF (reference sequence). The CDR3: CATSIISRLAGETQYF. The CDR3 coding sequence is TGTGCCACCAGCATAATTAGCAGGCTAGCGGGGGAGACCCAGTACTTC.

The V call is TRBV7-2, the J call TRBJ2-2; 7 bases are shared with TRBD1. Germline V gene sequence: CDR1 SGHTA, CDR2 FQGNSA. The CDR3 sequence is 14 residues long. J gave up 4 bases and V 10 bases, and 9 bases lay outside the gene matches. Here the CDR3 DNA reads TGTGCCACGGGAAAGGGACAGCCCACCGGGGAGCTGTTTTTT. Translation gives CATGKGQPTGELFF.

This clonotype was counted between two and nine times. The chain recombines TRBV3-1 with TRBJ2-7; possibly TRBD1 or TRBD2 for D (5 bases each). The CDR3 is 14 residues long. Trimming removed 7 bases from V and 7 bases from J, with 20 bases in between. Germline V gives CDR1 LGHDT, CDR2 YNNKEL (reference sequence). CDR3 bases: TGTGCCAGCACCAGAAGAGGGGCACGAGAAGAGCAGTACTTC. It translates to CASTRRGAREEQYF.

The chain links TRBV9 to TRBJ2-1, with D maybe TRBD2 (6 bases). Germline V lookup: CDR1 SGDLS, CDR2 YYNGEE. V lost 4 bases and J lost 4, with 15 bases in between. The CDR3 has 15 amino acids. The CDR3 region is CASSPSGGTYNEQFF. The DNA for the CDR3 is TGTGCCAGCAGCCCCAGTGGGGGGACGTACAATGAGCAGTTCTTC.

This sequence joins TRBV20-1 and TRBJ1-5; no reliable D call. Germline lookup yields CDR1 DFQATT and CDR2 SNEGSKA (reference sequence). The CDR3 sequence is 13 residues long. V lost 2 bases to trimming and J lost 1 base, with 6 bases between them. CDR3 sequence: CSARRWSNQPQHF. CDR3 sequence (DNA): TGCAGTGCTAGACGGTGGAGCAATCAGCCCCAGCATTTT.

V is TRBV11-1 and J is TRBJ2-7; tentatively, D is TRBD2 (5 bases). Germline assignment: CDR1 SGHAT and CDR2 FQDESV (reference sequence). The V end was cut by 4 bases, the J end by 4 bases, with 17 bases between. The CDR3 sequence is 15 residues long. CDR3 sequence: CASSSLRGYGYEQYF. The CDR3 DNA reads TGTGCCAGCAGCTCCCTCCGGGGATATGGGTACGAGCAGTACTTC.

The rearrangement links TRBV12-3 or TRBV12-4 to TRBJ2-5; 12 bases agree with TRBD2. The junction had 10 bases not matched to a gene; V was cut back by 0 bases and J by 2 bases. The CDR3 is 19 amino acids. Written as DNA, the CDR3 is TGTGCCAGCAGTTTAGCCGAACGCCGACTAGCGGGGGAACAAGAGACCCAGTACTTC. Its protein is CASSLAERRLAGEQETQYF.

This clonotype was counted once. V gene TRBV28 combines with J gene TRBJ1-5; D unresolved. Looked up from germline, CDR1 is MDHEN and CDR2 is SYDVKM. This CDR3 contains 13 residues. V lost 8 bases, J lost 0 bases, and 8 bases lay in between. The CDR3 nucleotides read TGTGCCAGCGCCTCCGGTAGCAATCAGCCCCAGCATTTT. It yields the protein CASASGSNQPQHF.